The clone carrying this T cell receptor (beta chain) has a count of ten or more. Antigen: not known. V shed 2 bases and J shed 0 bases, with 17 bases lying between them. CDR3 length equals 17 residues. From germline, CDR1 is SEHNR and CDR2 FQNEAQ (reference sequence). 450 to 600 ng RNA was reverse transcribed with alpha and beta constant-region primers. Each of the alpha and beta chains got its own library through chain-specific third strand synthesis with indices. MiXCR was run by TCRdb on the 5' RACE reads, yielding one entry per CDR3 protein. Of approximately 9,400 distinct CDR3 sequences in the sample, more than 7.5% are singletons; the top ten hold about 10%. The sample is drawn from a study of HIV-infected patients and healthy controls. Broader study findings: Significant mean usage differences between HIV-infected patients and controls involved eight alpha and eight beta V genes. Untreated HIV+ repertoires had roughly threefold fewer distinct CDR3s and lower Shannon diversity than healthy controls.

Roughly three months, about 14 weeks, into antiretroviral therapy, follow-up blood was collected. The repertoire came from unfractionated whole blood and reflected all unsorted peripheral T cells. The V and J genes are TRBV7-9 and TRBJ2-7, with a tentative D call TRBD1 (6 bases). The TCR comes from an adult with HIV infection. The sample in question was blood, obtained during antiretroviral therapy. CDR3: CASSLPRLGHNSYEQYF. CDR3 DNA sequence: TGTGCCAGCAGCTTACCCCGACTGGGACATAACTCCTACGAGCAGTACTTC.